The sample holds many counts of the clone carrying this TCR beta chain. In the same sample, other DNA sequences code for this CDR3. The CDR3 length is 13 residues. The germline V gene has CDR1 SGHTA and CDR2 FQGNSA. Deletions cut 3 bases from V and 4 bases from J, with 7 bases between. This sample is drawn from a study of blood T cell repertoires in COVID-19. Authors' analysis steps: Nucleated cell number was recorded as an estimate derived from reference gene primer amplification. The repertoire was sequenced with immunoSEQ multiplex PCR; TCRdb's copy has only in-frame clones and lacks some. V, J and clone size derive from that table, while D and trimming were established from the DNA sequence. Among 190,000 or so clones, roughly four fifths were seen once, and the ten largest hold around 9%. Participants reported their clinical history, and cohort assignment relied on those reports.

The sequencing input was PBMCs or T cells enriched from blood (not recorded which). The receptor's source is a man aged 40-49 years who had recovered from COVID-19. This chain uses TRBV7-2 with TRBJ2-1, with a possible D match to TRBD2 (5 bases). In nucleotides, the CDR3 is TGTGCCAGCAGCTTGGACTTATACAATGAGCAGTTCTTC. It is translated as CASSLDLYNEQFF.